This T cell receptor (beta chain) was identified in a study of Ad26.COV2.S vaccination and SARS-CoV-2 variants. For the study at large: Doses of Ad26.COV2.S were injected into muscle once or twice, 56 days apart. The study, taken as a whole, reports: Substantial breadth was reported for post-vaccination spike-specific CD8+ and CD4+ T cells.

The CDR3 sequence is 16 residues long. Germline CDR1 and CDR2: KGHDR and SFDVKD. V trimming: 2 bases; J trimming: 4 bases; junction bases outside the gene matches: 7. As regards this clone: Its antigen is undetermined.

TCRdb keeps only in-frame clones here, not all; method: immunoSEQ multiplex PCR. The sample lists over 400,000 clones, approximately 92% occurring once. Treatment specified: some 19 received Ad26.COV2.S at low or high dose, single or two shots; about 5 received placebo; per-sample allocation not given. Each sample was drawn 63 days after the first injection (of vaccine or placebo). Its platform was an Ad26 vector, and its expressed antigen was Wuhan-strain SARS-CoV-2 spike. The rearrangement uses TRBV24-1 and TRBJ1-2; 9 nucleotides match TRBD1. The source material was peripheral blood, sampled in a trial of Ad26.COV2.S vaccine versus placebo. This clonotype was obtained from a person between 18 and 59 years old who received the Ad26.COV2.S COVID-19 vaccine or a placebo. The CDR3 spells CATSDSSTGGIYGYTF. The CDR3 DNA reads TGTGCCACCAGTGATTCTTCAACAGGGGGCATCTATGGCTACACCTTC.